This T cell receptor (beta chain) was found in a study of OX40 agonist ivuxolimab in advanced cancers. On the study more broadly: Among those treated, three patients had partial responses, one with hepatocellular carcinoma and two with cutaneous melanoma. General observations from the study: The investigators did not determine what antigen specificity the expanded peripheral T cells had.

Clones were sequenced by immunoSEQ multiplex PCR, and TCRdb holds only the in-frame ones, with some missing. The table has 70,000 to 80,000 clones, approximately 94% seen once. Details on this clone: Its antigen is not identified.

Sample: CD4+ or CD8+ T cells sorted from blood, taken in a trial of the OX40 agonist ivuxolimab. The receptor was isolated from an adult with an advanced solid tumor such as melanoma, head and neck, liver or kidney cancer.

In DNA, the CDR3 is TGCAGCGTTCAGACAGGGCTCAAAGAAGCTTTCTTT. It encodes CSVQTGLKEAFF. The J gene is TRBJ1-1, the V gene TRBV29-1; 7 positions match TRBD1. This CDR3 comprises 12 residues. V gave up 5 bases and J gave up 8 bases; unmatched junction bases: 8. Germline V gives CDR1 SQVTM, CDR2 ANQGSEA. The complete variable domain, with remaining parts taken from reference TRBV29-1 and TRBJ1-1, reads SAVISQKPSRDICQRGTSLTIQCQVDSQVTMMFWYRQQPGQSLTLIATANQGSEATYESGFVIDKFPISRPNLTFSTLTVSNMSPEDSSIYLCSVQTGLKEAFFGQGTRLTVV.